Presented here are 6 T cell receptor beta chains from one specimen sequenced in a study of T-cell reconstitution after alpha-beta-depleted transplantation in children. This sample's TCRbeta library carried unique molecular identifier barcodes. One entry per CDR3 protein, called by TCRdb with MiXCR from the PCR reads. The table has around 90,000 distinct CDR3 sequences, roughly 15% seen once. Here the sequenced sample was PBMCs, mostly from graft donor cells, taken 180 days after TCRalphabeta/CD19-depleted stem cell transplant. The receptors stem from a male patient under 10 years old who had a stem cell transplant for acute lymphoblastic leukemia, so the T cells may come from the graft donor.

This clonotype was seen many times. The gene calls are TRBV7-9 and TRBJ2-1; a weak D match, TRBD2 (6 bases). Germline assignment: CDR1 SEHNR and CDR2 FQNEAQ (reference sequence). The CDR3 runs 16 residues. V gave up 5 bases and J gave up 0 bases, with 14 bases separating them. The CDR3 sequence is CASSPLGTYSYNEQFF. As DNA, the CDR3 is TGTGCCAGCAGCCCACTCGGGACTTACTCCTACAATGAGCAGTTCTTC.

This clonotype was seen repeatedly, ten times or more. The chain is built from TRBV20-1 and TRBJ2-7, with 9 bases lining up with TRBD1. This CDR3 spans 16 amino acids. CDR1 and CDR2 from the germline V gene are DFQATT and SNEGSKA (reference sequence). The V segment lost 1 base and the J segment 2 bases; nucleotides outside the gene matches: 9. The CDR3 sequence: CSARASTGGSTYEQYF. As DNA, the CDR3 is TGCAGTGCTAGAGCTTCTACAGGGGGCTCAACCTACGAGCAGTACTTC.

V usage is TRBV7-2 and J usage is TRBJ1-1, with no clear D. V shed 2 bases and J shed 1 base, with 8 bases lying between them. This CDR3 is 14 amino acids long. The germline V gene has CDR1 SGHTA and CDR2 FQGNSA. CDR3 loop: CASSLSVPNTEAFF. The CDR3 DNA follows: TGTGCCAGCAGCTTAAGTGTGCCGAACACTGAAGCTTTCTTT.

The chain uses TRBV20-1 and TRBJ2-2, with TRBD2 identical over 10 bases. The CDR3 has 17 amino acids. The germline V gene has CDR1 DFQATT and CDR2 SNEGSKA (reference sequence). V lost 0 bases to trimming and J lost 5 bases; unmatched junction nucleotides: 9. The CDR3 nucleotides are TGCAGTGCTAGAGATGGAGCGGGGGGGTTGTGGACCGGGGAGCTGTTTTTT. Amino acids: CSARDGAGGLWTGELFF.

The chain has TRBV2 and TRBJ2-7; D is unresolved. Germline V CDR1 and CDR2: SNHLY, FYNNEI. Between the trimmed V and J ends, which lost 1 base and 12 bases, there was a span of 13 bases. There are 12 residues in the CDR3. This chain's CDR3 is CASSEGSEKRYF. CDR3 DNA: TGTGCCAGCAGTGAAGGCTCTGAAAAGCGGTACTTC. Supplemented by reference TRBV2 and TRBJ2-7, the full variable domain reads EPEVTQTPSHQVTQMGQEVILRCVPISNHLYFYWYRQILGQKVEFLVSFYNNEISEKSEIFDDQFSVERPDGSNFTLKIRSTKLEDSAMYFCASSEGSEKRYFGPGTRLTVT.

At least ten counts were recorded for this clonotype. The V call is TRBV12-3 or TRBV12-4, the J call TRBJ2-2; D gene unclear. CDR3 length: 13 amino acids. Deletions cut 6 bases from V and 6 bases from J, with 11 bases between. Here the CDR3 reads CASRNKYSGELFF. As DNA, the CDR3 is TGTGCCAGCAGAAATAAATACTCCGGGGAGCTGTTTTTT.